The T cell receptor beta chain described here comes from a study of blood T cell repertoires in COVID-19. The junction had 7 bases not matched to a gene; V was cut back by 1 base and J by 8 bases. There are 14 residues in the CDR3. The germline V gene encodes CDR1 SGHDN and CDR2 FVKESK. Produced via immunoSEQ multiplex PCR; TCRdb's table is partial and in-frame only. The data hold 200,000 to 250,000 clones, with over 70% observed a single time. This clone was seen just once. The TCR originated in a woman in her twenties or thirties who had been exposed to COVID-19. The sample consisted of PBMCs or T cells enriched from blood (not recorded which). The chain carries TRBV14 and TRBJ1-2; 7 bases map to TRBD1. The CDR3 spells CASSQGQGVGGYTF. DNA of the CDR3: TGTGCCAGCAGCCAAGGACAGGGTGTTGGCGGCTACACCTTC. The variable domain in full, with the rest retrieved from reference TRBV14 and TRBJ1-2, is EAGVTQFPSHSVIEKGQTVTLRCDPISGHDNLYWYRRVMGKEIKFLLHFVKESKQDESGMPNNRFLAERTGGTYSTLKVQPAELEDSGVYFCASSQGQGVGGYTFGSGTRLTVV.